These T cell receptor beta chains were read from a single sample in a study of vaccination effects on CD4 cells after COVID-19. No antigen has been assigned to these receptors. Sequenced by immunoSEQ multiplex PCR; TCRdb stores in-frame clones only, minus some. Of 65,000 to 85,000 clones listed, about four fifths were seen once; the top ten hold 10% to 15%. The material sequenced was CD4+ T cells from PBMCs cultured with SARS-CoV-2 spike peptides, taken before COVID-19 vaccination. The receptors stem from a human donor who received a COVID-19 vaccine. CDR3s include the opening cysteine and the closing phenylalanine or tryptophan. D genes are given only for firm matches. Clone size is given for some rows only: seen once, a few or many times, or a class if the clone is expanded.

CDR3 length	D gene	clone size	J gene	V gene	CDR3 protein	CDR3 DNA
13	NA	NA	TRBJ1-6	TRBV27	CASTTTYNSPLHF	TGTGCCAGCACTACAACGTATAATTCACCCCTCCACTTT
15	TRBD1	NA	TRBJ2-3	TRBV2	CASSEMGQGADTQYF	TGTGCCAGCAGTGAAATGGGACAGGGCGCAGATACGCAGTATTTT
15	NA	medium-sized	TRBJ1-2	TRBV18	CASSPRSPEIYGYTF	TGTGCCAGCTCACCACGCTCTCCAGAAATCTATGGCTACACCTTC
14	NA	large	TRBJ1-1	TRBV5-1	CASSPLRDNTEAFF	TGCGCCAGCAGCCCACTGCGGGACAACACTGAAGCTTTCTTT
14	NA	few	TRBJ1-2	TRBV5-1	CASSLSQGNYGYTF	TGCGCCAGCAGCTTGAGTCAGGGGAACTATGGCTACACCTTC
14	NA	NA	TRBJ1-1	TRBV30	CARTSGVLNTEAFF	TGTGCCAGAACCTCGGGGGTGCTGAACACTGAAGCTTTCTTT
13	NA	once	TRBJ2-1	TRBV2	CASSGEGGNEQFF	TGTGCCAGCAGTGGGGAGGGGGGGAATGAGCAGTTCTTC
18	NA	NA	TRBJ2-4	TRBV6-2/TRBV6-3	CASSYSSIWVLAKNIQYF	TGTGCCAGCAGTTACTCCTCGATCTGGGTACTAGCCAAAAACATTCAGTACTTC
16	NA	NA	TRBJ2-3	TRBV24-1	CATSDPMTEYTDTQYF	TGTGCCACCAGTGACCCGATGACAGAGTACACAGATACGCAGTATTTT
16	NA	NA	TRBJ1-3	TRBV6-6	CASSYGNFGFGNTIYF	TGTGCCAGCAGTTACGGCAATTTTGGATTTGGAAACACCATATATTTT
14	TRBD1	NA	TRBJ2-2	TRBV5-1	CASSYQGDTGELFF	TGCGCCAGCAGTTATCAGGGGGACACCGGGGAGCTGTTTTTT
15	TRBD2	NA	TRBJ2-2	TRBV6-5	CAVRPGLWTAGELFF	TGTGCCGTTCGGCCGGGACTATGGACCGCCGGGGAGCTGTTTTTT
12	NA	NA	TRBJ1-1	TRBV19	CASKDRNTEAFF	TGTGCCAGTAAGGACCGGAACACTGAAGCTTTCTTT
14	NA	NA	TRBJ1-1	TRBV11-2	CASSLSRRIAEAFF	TGTGCCAGCAGCTTAAGTCGGAGAATCGCTGAAGCTTTCTTT
15	NA	NA	TRBJ2-5	TRBV7-8	CASSLAGNLQETQYF	TGTGCCAGCAGCTTAGCCGGGAACCTACAAGAGACCCAGTACTTC
16	NA	NA	TRBJ2-4	TRBV2	CASSEAGSGAKNIQYF	TGTGCCAGCAGTGAAGCGGGCAGTGGGGCCAAAAACATTCAGTACTTC
18	NA	NA	TRBJ2-5	TRBV19	CASSRIPGRSPTGETQYF	TGTGCCAGTAGTCGTATACCGGGACGGAGCCCGACGGGAGAGACCCAGTACTTC
13	NA	NA	TRBJ1-1	TRBV12-3/TRBV12-4	CASSYDVNTEAFF	TGTGCCAGCAGTTACGATGTGAACACTGAAGCTTTCTTT
12	NA	NA	TRBJ1-3	TRBV18	CASSGDGNTIYF	TGTGCCAGTTCGGGAGATGGAAACACCATATATTTT
14	TRBD1	NA	TRBJ1-2	TRBV5-1	CASSPRTGNYGYTF	TGCGCCAGCAGCCCGAGGACAGGGAACTATGGCTACACCTTC
15	NA	once	TRBJ1-1	TRBV18	CASSPTGRTNTEAFF	TGTGCCAGCTCACCAACAGGGAGGACGAACACTGAAGCTTTCTTT
15	TRBD2	NA	TRBJ2-3	TRBV10-1	CASSEAGPTTDTQYF	TGCGCCAGCAGTGAAGCGGGGCCAACGACAGATACGCAGTATTTT
14	NA	NA	TRBJ1-5	TRBV7-3	CASSLDGSNQPQHF	TGTGCCAGCAGCCTGGACGGGAGCAATCAGCCCCAGCATTTT
15	NA	NA	TRBJ1-1	TRBV27	CASNVLGGGRTEAFF	TGTGCCAGCAACGTACTGGGGGGGGGTAGGACTGAAGCTTTCTTT
13	NA	NA	TRBJ1-2	TRBV2	CASRRDSNYGYTF	TGTGCCAGCAGAAGAGACAGCAACTATGGCTACACCTTC
15	TRBD1	NA	TRBJ2-5	TRBV3-1/TRBV3-2	CASSPWDRRDETQYF	TGTGCCAGCAGCCCCTGGGACAGGAGGGATGAGACCCAGTACTTC
13	NA	NA	TRBJ2-5	TRBV13	CASSFGYQETQYF	TGTGCCAGCAGCTTCGGGTACCAAGAGACCCAGTACTTC
14	NA	NA	TRBJ2-5	TRBV28	CASSLWGERETQYF	TGTGCCAGCAGTTTGTGGGGGGAACGAGAGACCCAGTACTTC
12	NA	NA	TRBJ2-3	TRBV9	CASSRSTDTQYF	TGTGCCAGCAGTCGCAGCACAGATACGCAGTATTTT
15	NA	NA	TRBJ1-5	TRBV4-1	CASSQAGRSNQPQHF	TGCGCCAGCAGCCAAGCCGGAAGGAGCAATCAGCCCCAGCATTTT
13	NA	NA	TRBJ2-5	TRBV7-6	CASSTGLQETQYF	TGTGCCAGCAGCACAGGCCTCCAAGAGACCCAGTACTTC
13	NA	NA	TRBJ2-5	TRBV24-1	CATSDRVRETQYF	TGTGCCACCAGTGATAGGGTGCGGGAGACCCAGTACTTC
17	NA	NA	TRBJ2-5	TRBV19	CASSLEGFSGYQETQYF	TGTGCCAGTAGTCTCGAGGGATTTTCCGGGTACCAAGAGACCCAGTACTTC
15	NA	NA	TRBJ1-1	TRBV3-1/TRBV3-2	CASSQGGQGLTEAFF	TGTGCCAGCAGCCAGGGAGGGCAGGGGTTGACTGAAGCTTTCTTT
14	NA	NA	TRBJ1-1	TRBV4-1	CASRPRQMNTEAFF	TGCGCCAGCAGGCCCCGGCAAATGAACACTGAAGCTTTCTTT
15	TRBD1	NA	TRBJ1-3	TRBV7-3	CASSAGTATGNTIYF	TGTGCCAGCAGCGCCGGGACAGCCACTGGAAACACCATATATTTT
13	NA	NA	TRBJ2-5	TRBV6-5	CASSRVGGETQYF	TGTGCCAGCAGTCGGGTGGGGGGAGAGACCCAGTACTTC
15	TRBD2	NA	TRBJ2-5	TRBV6-6	CASSSGTSAGETQYF	TGTGCCAGCAGTTCCGGGACTAGCGCAGGAGAGACCCAGTACTTC